The sequence of this T cell receptor (beta chain) was determined in a study of Ad26.COV2.S vaccination and SARS-CoV-2 variants. Looked up from germline, CDR1 is KGHSH and CDR2 is LQKENI. V was pared by 2 bases and J by 2 bases, with 7 bases between. The CDR3 consists of 15 residues. TCRdb keeps only in-frame clones here, not all; method: immunoSEQ multiplex PCR. This sample yields about 680,000 clones, of which roughly nine tenths are seen a single time; approximately 1.5% belongs to the top ten. Specified treatment: approximately 18 received Ad26.COV2.S at low or high dose, single or two shots; 5 received placebo; per-sample allocation not given. All samples were drawn on day 63, counting from the first vaccine or placebo injection. Boston provided a donor who was an adult aged 18-55 years. Study-wide results and caveats: Substantial breadth was reported for post-vaccination spike-specific CD8+ and CD4+ T cells. The placebo group had lower spike-specific TCR breadth than the vaccine recipients did.

Concerning this clone: The antigen is unknown.

This clonotype originated in a person aged 18-60 years who received the Ad26.COV2.S COVID-19 vaccine or a placebo. The material sequenced was peripheral blood, taken in a trial of Ad26.COV2.S vaccine versus placebo. V usage is TRBV18 and J usage is TRBJ2-6; D might be TRBD1 (5 bases). The CDR3 DNA follows: TGTGCCAGCTCACCATCCAGGGCTGGGGCCAACGTCCTGACTTTC. Encoded protein: CASSPSRAGANVLTF.